A selection of T cell receptor beta chains follows, all from one sample in a study of shared clonotypes between healthy human individuals. The assay was immunoSEQ multiplex PCR, and TCRdb's table has in-frame clones only and misses some. Of some 120,000 clones listed, about 70% are singletons. The sequencing input was memory CD8+ T cells sorted from blood. These receptors all stem from a young woman in good health. The CDR3 runs from the conserved cysteine through the conserved F or W. Each record gives: D gene, J gene, clone size, V gene, CDR3 DNA, CDR3 protein. The D gene is left open where the match is weak. Clone size appears in some rows only: once, few, many, or a class for an expanded clone.

- TRBJ1-4 - TRBV27 TGTGCCAGCAGTTTATTAGGGGGTTATGGAAAACTGTTTTTT CASSLLGGYGKLFF
- TRBJ2-7 - TRBV25-1 TGTGCCAGCAGTGAGGCCGGGTCCACCTACGAGCAGTACTTC CASSEAGSTYEQYF
- TRBJ1-5 many TRBV4-1 TGCGCCAGCAGCCAAGCATCAGGGCACAGCAATCAGCCCCAGCATTTT CASSQASGHSNQPQHF
TRBD1 TRBJ1-2 once TRBV29-1 TGCAGCGTTGTTAGGACAGGGTATGGCTACACCTTC CSVVRTGYGYTF
- TRBJ2-1 - TRBV9 TGTGCCAGCAGCCCAGGAGGGGGGCCCTCATCTCGCAATGAGCAGTTCTTC CASSPGGGPSSRNEQFF
- TRBJ1-2 - TRBV28 TGTGCCAGCAGCGTACGGGGAGGCTATGGCTACACCTTC CASSVRGGYGYTF
TRBD2 TRBJ2-1 - TRBV4-2 TGTGCCAGCAGCCAAGATAATGCGGGAGGCCCTCCAGGTGGCGGTGAGCAGTTCTTC CASSQDNAGGPPGGGEQFF
- TRBJ1-1 - TRBV25-1 TGTGCCAGCAGTGAATCGAGCACGAACACTGAAGCTTTCTTT CASSESSTNTEAFF
- TRBJ1-1 - TRBV7-6 TGTGCCAGCAGCTTAGGGGAAACTAGCACTGAAGCTTTCTTT CASSLGETSTEAFF
- TRBJ2-7 - TRBV7-8 TGTGCCAGCAGCTCTCTCCCGGGGATAGCCGTATCTGGCTACGAGCAGTACTTC CASSSLPGIAVSGYEQYF
- TRBJ2-5 - TRBV4-1 TGCGCCAGCAGCCAGACTGAGACTGGGCGGGACCAAGAGACCCAGTACTTC CASSQTETGRDQETQYF
TRBD2 TRBJ2-1 few TRBV5-1 TGCGCCAGCAGCCCCTCAGCGGGAGGCCTCAATGAGCAGTTCTTC CASSPSAGGLNEQFF
- TRBJ2-1 - TRBV5-1 TGCGCCAGCCGGGCTTTACTTGCTAGTCATGGCAATGAGCAGTTCTTC CASRALLASHGNEQFF
- TRBJ1-1 - TRBV28 TGTGCCAGCAAGCCCTTTGGGAGTCGGTACACTGAAGCTTTCTTT CASKPFGSRYTEAFF
- TRBJ2-6 few TRBV5-1 TGCGCCAGCACCTTGGGGGGTGGGGCCAACGTCCTGACTTTC CASTLGGGANVLTF
- TRBJ1-1 many TRBV5-6 TGTGCCAGCAGCCCTTACAGGGAATCTGTCCGTACTGAAGCTTTCTTT CASSPYRESVRTEAFF
- TRBJ2-1 - TRBV6-5 TGTGCCAGCAGTTACTTAGGGACATACGAAAGGCAGTTCTTC CASSYLGTYERQFF
- TRBJ2-3 few TRBV25-1 TGTGCCAGCAGTGAAGGCGTCAGGCCTAGCACAGATACGCAGTATTTT CASSEGVRPSTDTQYF
- TRBJ1-4 few TRBV4-2 TGTGCCAGCAGCCGACCAGGACCGGGTGGTGAAAAACTGTTTTTT CASSRPGPGGEKLFF
TRBD1 TRBJ1-5 - TRBV6-1 TGTGCCAGCAGTGAACGGGACAGGGACTTCTATCAGCCCCAGCATTTT CASSERDRDFYQPQHF
- TRBJ2-7 - TRBV5-1 TGCGCCAGCAGCTTGGACACCCCCTACGAGCAGTACTTC CASSLDTPYEQYF
- TRBJ1-1 few TRBV28 TGTGCCAGCAGTCCCCCTGTAGGGACGGAGAACACTGAAGCTTTCTTT CASSPPVGTENTEAFF
- TRBJ2-3 - TRBV21-1 TGTGCCAGCACGCCAAATGCTCGGCCTAGCCCCTACGATACGCAGTATTTT CASTPNARPSPYDTQYF
- TRBJ2-2 few TRBV25-1 TGTGCCAGCAGTGAACTAGAGAAGGGGCTGTTTTTT CASSELEKGLFF
- TRBJ2-7 - TRBV10-2 TGCGCCAGCAGTGGATTGGGACTCAAACCTTCCTACGAGCAGTACTTC CASSGLGLKPSYEQYF
- TRBJ1-5 few TRBV7-9 TGTGCCAGCAGCTCTTCCTGGGCAGGGGATCAGCCCCAGCATTTT CASSSSWAGDQPQHF
- TRBJ2-7 - TRBV18 TGTGCCAGCTCCCCTTCTTCGGGCGCCTACGAGCAGTACTTC CASSPSSGAYEQYF
TRBD2 TRBJ2-7 once TRBV29-1 TGCAGCGTTGAAAATCCCGGACTAGCGGGAACCTACGAGCAGTACTTC CSVENPGLAGTYEQYF
- TRBJ2-7 - TRBV7-2 TGTGCCAGCAGCTCGCTCCGGGTCGAGCAGTACTTC CASSSLRVEQYF
TRBD1 TRBJ1-1 - TRBV28 TGTGCCAGCAGTTTGCCAGGGGGAAATACTGAAGCTTTCTTT CASSLPGGNTEAFF
- TRBJ2-1 - TRBV7-8 TGTGCCAGCAGCCTTAGGCCCTCCTACAATGAGCAGTTCTTC CASSLRPSYNEQFF
- TRBJ2-7 - TRBV6-6 TGTGCCAGCTCGGAGGACGGTACAACCTACGAGCAGTACTTC CASSEDGTTYEQYF
- TRBJ2-1 - TRBV4-1 TGCGCCAGCACCCCAATCATACTAGCCGGATACAATGAGCAGTTCTTC CASTPIILAGYNEQFF
- TRBJ1-4 - TRBV7-8 TGTGCCAGCAGTCTTGGAGGTTTCGTTACCAATGAAAAACTGTTTTTT CASSLGGFVTNEKLFF
- TRBJ2-7 - TRBV6-5 TGTGCCAGCAGGTCGGCGTACATAGCCTACGAGCAGTACTTC CASRSAYIAYEQYF
- TRBJ1-1 - TRBV15 TGTGCCACCAGCACCCGGGGCCGAGACACTGAAGCTTTCTTT CATSTRGRDTEAFF
- TRBJ1-1 - TRBV6-5 TGTGCCAGCAGTTACTCAGCAGGGAGGAACACTGAAGCTTTCTTT CASSYSAGRNTEAFF
- TRBJ2-7 many TRBV28 TGTGCCAGCAGTTTACCGGGGCCCGAGCAGTACTTC CASSLPGPEQYF
- TRBJ2-5 once TRBV20-1 TGCAGTGCTAGGGTCATAGAGACCCAGTACTTC CSARVIETQYF
- TRBJ1-5 - TRBV7-2 TGTGCCAGCAGCTTGACCCCTAGCAATCAGCCCCAGCATTTT CASSLTPSNQPQHF
TRBD1 TRBJ1-1 once TRBV28 TGTGCCAGCAGTTTCAGGGGGGAAGTAAGGAACACTGAAGCTTTCTTT CASSFRGEVRNTEAFF
TRBD1 TRBJ2-6 once TRBV5-1 TGCGCCAGCAGCTTGGCGTGGGACAGGGGTGCCAACGTCCTGACTTTC CASSLAWDRGANVLTF
TRBD2 TRBJ2-1 - TRBV6-1 TGTGCCAGCAGTGTAAGCGGGAGTTTTGAGCAGTTCTTC CASSVSGSFEQFF
- TRBJ2-7 - TRBV27 TGTGCCAGCAGCTTAGGGCGAGGGACCGGCGAGCAGTACTTC CASSLGRGTGEQYF
- TRBJ1-3 - TRBV7-2 TGTGCCAGCAGCTTAGCAGGGGTCGGAAACACCATATATTTT CASSLAGVGNTIYF
- TRBJ1-2 - TRBV5-5 TGTGCCAGCAGCTTGTACAGTGGCTACACCTTC CASSLYSGYTF
- TRBJ2-5 - TRBV7-4 TGTGCCCCCACCCCCCGGGATGTCGATAGCGGAGGTGGGGAGACCCAGTACTTC CAPTPRDVDSGGGETQYF
TRBD2 TRBJ2-5 - TRBV9 TGTGCCAGCAGCGATCGACTAGCGGGATCTAAAGAGACCCAGTACTTC CASSDRLAGSKETQYF
TRBD1 TRBJ1-5 - TRBV28 TGTGCCAGCAGCCTACAGGGGAATAATCAGCCCCAGCATTTT CASSLQGNNQPQHF
- TRBJ2-1 - TRBV6-1 TGTGCCAGCAGTGAGGGCAGGGACCCTTACAATGAGCAGTTCTTC CASSEGRDPYNEQFF
- TRBJ2-7 - TRBV4-1 TGCGCCAGCAGCCAAGATCACCCGGGGGCTGCCTACGAGCAGTACTTC CASSQDHPGAAYEQYF
- TRBJ2-1 - TRBV27 TGTGCCAGCAGTATCCCCGGGAGCCCTGAGCAGTTCTTC CASSIPGSPEQFF
- TRBJ1-5 - TRBV28 TGTGCCAGCTGGAAACAGGGTTCTAGCAATCAGCCCCAGCATTTT CASWKQGSSNQPQHF
TRBD1 TRBJ1-5 - TRBV29-1 TGCAGCGTTGCGCAACTGGGACAGGCGGGGAATCAGCCCCAGCATTTT CSVAQLGQAGNQPQHF
- TRBJ2-7 - TRBV19 TGTGCCAGTAGTCCCGGACAGTACTACGAGCAGTACTTC CASSPGQYYEQYF